These 3 T cell receptor beta chains came from one sample sequenced in a study of breast tumors, draining lymph nodes, adjacent tissues. TCRdb re-analysed the multiplex PCR reads in MiXCR, keeping a single row per CDR3 protein. The sample has 70,000 or so distinct CDR3 sequences, less than 50% seen once; the top ten hold more than 7.5%. Source material: breast tumor tissue. These receptors came from a female donor with breast cancer. Some clones in this sample may be carry-over from other donors' samples.

This clonotype was picked up one time. A much larger clone differs from this one at a single base, so this may be a read error. V gene TRBV7-4 combines with J gene TRBJ1-1; the D gene is possibly TRBD1 (5 bases). The CDR3 extends over 13 amino acids. V lost 5 bases and J 12 bases, leaving 19 bases between the germline ends. CDR1 is SGHVT and CDR2 is SQSDAQ in the germline V gene. Here the CDR3 reads CASSRMGPGTPFF. CDR3 bases: TGTGCCAGCAGCCGCATGGGGCCAGGGACGCCTTTCTTT.

Judged by abundance, this clonotype is medium-sized. The V and J genes are TRBV29-1 and TRBJ2-7; 9 bases agree with TRBD1. The CDR3 sequence is 14 residues long. Germline values: CDR1 SQVTM, CDR2 ANQGSEA. The ends lost 2 bases at V and 1 base at J; junction bases unmatched: 3. The CDR3, as DNA: TGCAGCGTTGAACAGGGGACAGGGTCCTACGAGCAGTACTTC. This sequence encodes CSVEQGTGSYEQYF.

The sample holds one count of this clonotype. Compared with germline, one end of the junction differs, possibly owing to a read error. The genes are TRBV11-3 and TRBJ2-2, with D unclear. CDR1 is SGHNT and CDR2 is YENEEA in the germline V gene. This CDR3 spans 12 amino acids. Written as DNA, the CDR3 is TGTGCCAGCAGCTTAGAGTTTACTGAAGCTCTCTTT. Residues: CASSLEFTEALF.